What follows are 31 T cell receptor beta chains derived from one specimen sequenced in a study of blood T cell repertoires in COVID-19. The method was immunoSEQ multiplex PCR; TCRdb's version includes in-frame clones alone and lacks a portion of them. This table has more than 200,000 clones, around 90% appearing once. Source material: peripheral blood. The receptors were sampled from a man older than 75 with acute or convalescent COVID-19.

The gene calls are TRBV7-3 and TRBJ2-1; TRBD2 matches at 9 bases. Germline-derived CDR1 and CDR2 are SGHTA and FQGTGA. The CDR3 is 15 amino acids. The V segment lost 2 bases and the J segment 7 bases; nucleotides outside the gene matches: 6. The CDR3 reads CASSLVGGGANEQFF. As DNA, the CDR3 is TGTGCCAGCAGCTTAGTAGGCGGGGGGGCGAATGAGCAGTTCTTC.

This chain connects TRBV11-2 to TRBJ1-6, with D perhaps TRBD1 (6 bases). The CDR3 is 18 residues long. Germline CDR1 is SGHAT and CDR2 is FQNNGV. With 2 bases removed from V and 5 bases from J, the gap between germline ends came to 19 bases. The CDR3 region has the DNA TGTGCCAGCAGCTTAATCGGGGCGGCCAGGGGTGATAATTCACCCCTCCACTTT. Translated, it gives CASSLIGAARGDNSPLHF.

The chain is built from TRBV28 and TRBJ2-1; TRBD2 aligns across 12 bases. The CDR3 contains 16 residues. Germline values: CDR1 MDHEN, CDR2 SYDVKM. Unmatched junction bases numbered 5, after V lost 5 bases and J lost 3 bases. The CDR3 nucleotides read TGTGCCAGCAGTCCTGCGGGACTAGCGGGCTACAATGAGCAGTTCTTC. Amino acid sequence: CASSPAGLAGYNEQFF. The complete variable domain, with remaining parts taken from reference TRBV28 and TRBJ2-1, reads DVKVTQSSRYLVKRTGEKVFLECVQDMDHENMFWYRQDPGLGLRLIYFSYDVKMKEKGDIPEGYSVSREKKERFSLILESASTNQTSMYLCASSPAGLAGYNEQFFGPGTRLTVL.

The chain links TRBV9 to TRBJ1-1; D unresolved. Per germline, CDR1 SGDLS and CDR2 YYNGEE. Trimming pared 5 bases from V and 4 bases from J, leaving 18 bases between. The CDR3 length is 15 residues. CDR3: CASSPSGRESTEAFF. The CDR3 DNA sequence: TGTGCCAGCAGTCCGTCCGGGCGGGAGAGCACTGAAGCTTTCTTT.

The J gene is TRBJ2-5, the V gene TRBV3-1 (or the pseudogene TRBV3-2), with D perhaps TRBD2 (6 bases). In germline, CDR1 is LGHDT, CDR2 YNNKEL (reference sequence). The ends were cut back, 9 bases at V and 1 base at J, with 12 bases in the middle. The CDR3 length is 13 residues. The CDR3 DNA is TGTGCCAGTCGGGGGAATATCCAAGAGACCCAGTACTTC. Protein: CASRGNIQETQYF.

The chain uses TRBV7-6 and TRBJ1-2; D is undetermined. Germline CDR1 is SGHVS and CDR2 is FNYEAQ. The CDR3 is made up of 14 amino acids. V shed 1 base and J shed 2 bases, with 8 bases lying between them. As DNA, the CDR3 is TGTGCCAGCAGCTTAGGCGCAGGCAACTATGGCTACACCTTC. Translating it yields CASSLGAGNYGYTF.

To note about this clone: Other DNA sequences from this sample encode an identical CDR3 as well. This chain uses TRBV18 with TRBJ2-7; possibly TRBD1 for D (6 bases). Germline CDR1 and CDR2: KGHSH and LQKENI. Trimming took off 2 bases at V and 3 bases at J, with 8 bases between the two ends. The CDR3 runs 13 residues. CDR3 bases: TGTGCCAGCTCACCAGGGGGCAGCTACGAGCAGTACTTC. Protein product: CASSPGGSYEQYF.

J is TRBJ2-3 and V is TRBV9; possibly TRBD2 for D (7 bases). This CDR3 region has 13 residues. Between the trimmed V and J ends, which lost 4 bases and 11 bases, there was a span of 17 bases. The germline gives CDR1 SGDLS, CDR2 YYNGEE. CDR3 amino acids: CASSHAGAAEQYF. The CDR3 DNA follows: TGTGCCAGCAGCCACGCGGGGGCGGCAGAGCAGTATTTT.

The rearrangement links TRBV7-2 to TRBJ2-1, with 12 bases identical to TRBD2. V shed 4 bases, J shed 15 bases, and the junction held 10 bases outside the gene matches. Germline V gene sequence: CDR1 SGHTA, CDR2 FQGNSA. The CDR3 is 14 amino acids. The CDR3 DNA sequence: TGTGCCAGCAGCTCACTCTCGACTAGCGGGGGAAGGTTCTTC. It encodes CASSSLSTSGGRFF.

In DNA form, the CDR3 reads TGTGCCAGCAGCTTGGGACAGAACAATGAGCAGTTCTTC. It translates to CASSLGQNNEQFF. V is TRBV7-3 and J is TRBJ2-1; TRBD1 matches 7 bases. The CDR3 runs to 13 residues. Germline CDR1 SGHTA, CDR2 FQGTGA. The V gene end was trimmed by 3 bases and the J gene end by 5 bases; junction bases not matched to a gene: 1.

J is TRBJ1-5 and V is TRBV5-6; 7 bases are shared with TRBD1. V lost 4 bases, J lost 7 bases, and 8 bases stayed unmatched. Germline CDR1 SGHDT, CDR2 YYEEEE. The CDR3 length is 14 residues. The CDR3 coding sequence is TGTGCCAGCAGCCTTACAGGGGTCGGGCAGCCCCAGCATTTT. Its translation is CASSLTGVGQPQHF.

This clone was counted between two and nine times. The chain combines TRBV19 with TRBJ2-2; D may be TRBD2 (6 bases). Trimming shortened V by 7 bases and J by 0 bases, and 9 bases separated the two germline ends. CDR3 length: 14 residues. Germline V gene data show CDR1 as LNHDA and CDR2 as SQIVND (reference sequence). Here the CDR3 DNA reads TGTGCCAGTAACCGGGGGACGAACACCGGGGAGCTGTTTTTT. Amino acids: CASNRGTNTGELFF.

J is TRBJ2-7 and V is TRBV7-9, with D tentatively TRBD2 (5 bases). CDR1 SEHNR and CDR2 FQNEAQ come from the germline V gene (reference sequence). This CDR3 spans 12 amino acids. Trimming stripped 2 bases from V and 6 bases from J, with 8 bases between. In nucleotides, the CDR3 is TGTGCCAGCAGCTTACGGGGTATCGAGCAGTACTTC. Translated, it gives CASSLRGIEQYF.

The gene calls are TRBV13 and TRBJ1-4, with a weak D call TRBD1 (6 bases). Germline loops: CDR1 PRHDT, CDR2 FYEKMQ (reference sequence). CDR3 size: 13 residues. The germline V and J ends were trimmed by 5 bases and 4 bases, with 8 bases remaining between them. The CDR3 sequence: CASSRGGNEKLFF. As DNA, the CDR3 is TGTGCCAGCAGCCGAGGGGGTAATGAAAAACTGTTTTTT.

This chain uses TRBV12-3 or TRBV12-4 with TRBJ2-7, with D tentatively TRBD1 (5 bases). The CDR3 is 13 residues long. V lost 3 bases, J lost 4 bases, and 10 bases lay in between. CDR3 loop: CASSFGQGYEQYF. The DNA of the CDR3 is TGTGCCAGCAGTTTCGGGCAGGGTTACGAGCAGTACTTC.

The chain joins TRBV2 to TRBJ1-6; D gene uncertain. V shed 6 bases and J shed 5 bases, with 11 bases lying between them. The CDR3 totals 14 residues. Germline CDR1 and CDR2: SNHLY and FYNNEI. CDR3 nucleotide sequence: TGTGCCAGCAGCAAAAGGAGGGATAATTCACCCCTCCACTTT. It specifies CASSKRRDNSPLHF. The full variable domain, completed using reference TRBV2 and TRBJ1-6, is EPEVTQTPSHQVTQMGQEVILRCVPISNHLYFYWYRQILGQKVEFLVSFYNNEISEKSEIFDDQFSVERPDGSNFTLKIRSTKLEDSAMYFCASSKRRDNSPLHFGNGTRLTVT.

CDR3 in amino acids: CASSPDRALNQPQHF. CDR3 sequence (DNA): TGTGCCAGTAGTCCCGACAGGGCCCTGAATCAGCCCCAGCATTTT. The chain links TRBV19 to TRBJ1-5, with 7 bases that match TRBD1. Trimming took 5 bases from V and 4 from J; bases not matched to a gene: 8. This CDR3 contains 15 residues. Looked up from germline, CDR1 is LNHDA and CDR2 is SQIVND (reference sequence).

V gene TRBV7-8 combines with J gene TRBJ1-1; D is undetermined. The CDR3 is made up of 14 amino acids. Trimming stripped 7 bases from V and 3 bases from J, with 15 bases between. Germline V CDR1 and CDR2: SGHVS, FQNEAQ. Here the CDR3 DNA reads TGTGCCAGCATCCCCCGGGGAAGGTACACTGAAGCTTTCTTT. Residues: CASIPRGRYTEAFF. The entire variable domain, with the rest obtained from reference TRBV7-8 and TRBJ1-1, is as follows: GAGVSQSPRYKVAKRGQDVALRCDPISGHVSLFWYQQALGQGPEFLTYFQNEAQLDKSGLPSDRFFAERPEGSVSTLKIQRTQQEDSAVYLCASIPRGRYTEAFFGQGTRLTVV.

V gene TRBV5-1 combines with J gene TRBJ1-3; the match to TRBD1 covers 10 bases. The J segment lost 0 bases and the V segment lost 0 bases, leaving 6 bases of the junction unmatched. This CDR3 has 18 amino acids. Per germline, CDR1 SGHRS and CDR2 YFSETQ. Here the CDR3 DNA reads TGCGCCAGCAGCTTGGAGACAGGGGGCTCTCGCTCTGGAAACACCATATATTTT. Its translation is CASSLETGGSRSGNTIYF. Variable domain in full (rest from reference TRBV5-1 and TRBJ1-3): KAGVTQTPRYLIKTRGQQVTLSCSPISGHRSVSWYQQTPGQGLQFLFEYFSETQRNKGNFPGRFSGRQFSNSRSEMNVSTLELGDSALYLCASSLETGGSRSGNTIYFGEGSWLTVV.

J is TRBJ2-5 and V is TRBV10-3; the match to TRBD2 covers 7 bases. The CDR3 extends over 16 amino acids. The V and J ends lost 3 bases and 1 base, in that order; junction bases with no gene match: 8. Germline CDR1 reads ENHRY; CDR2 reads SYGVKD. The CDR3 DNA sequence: TGTGCCATCAGTGATATCGTTCGGGAGGCCCAAGAGACCCAGTACTTC. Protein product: CAISDIVREAQETQYF.

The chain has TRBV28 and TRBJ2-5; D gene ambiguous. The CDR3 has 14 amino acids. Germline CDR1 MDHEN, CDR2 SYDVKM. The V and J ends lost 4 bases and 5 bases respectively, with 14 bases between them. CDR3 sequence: CASSSSPLRETQYF. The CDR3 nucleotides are TGTGCCAGCAGTTCGTCACCGCTGAGGGAGACCCAGTACTTC.

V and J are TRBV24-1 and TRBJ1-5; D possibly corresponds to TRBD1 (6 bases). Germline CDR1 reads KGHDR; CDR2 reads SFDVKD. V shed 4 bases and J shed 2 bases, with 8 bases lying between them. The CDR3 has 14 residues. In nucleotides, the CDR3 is TGTGCCACCAGTGAACAGGGTCGCAATCAGCCCCAGCATTTT. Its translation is CATSEQGRNQPQHF.

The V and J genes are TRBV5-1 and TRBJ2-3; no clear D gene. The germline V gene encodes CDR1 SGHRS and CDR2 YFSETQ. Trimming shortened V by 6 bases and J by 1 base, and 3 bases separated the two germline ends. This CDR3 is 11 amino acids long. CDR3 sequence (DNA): TGCGCCAGCACCGGCACAGATACGCAGTATTTT. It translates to CASTGTDTQYF.

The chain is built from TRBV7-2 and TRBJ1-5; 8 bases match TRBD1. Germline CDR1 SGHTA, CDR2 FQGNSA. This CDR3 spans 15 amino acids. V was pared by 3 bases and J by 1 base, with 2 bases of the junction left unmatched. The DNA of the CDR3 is TGTGCCAGCAGCTTTACAGGGGGGAGCAATCAGCCCCAGCATTTT. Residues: CASSFTGGSNQPQHF.

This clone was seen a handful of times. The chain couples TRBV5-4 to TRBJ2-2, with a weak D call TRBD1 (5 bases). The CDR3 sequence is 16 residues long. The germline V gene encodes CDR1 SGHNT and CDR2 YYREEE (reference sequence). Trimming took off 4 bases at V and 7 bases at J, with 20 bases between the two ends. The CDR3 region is CASSIVGRQGNGELFF. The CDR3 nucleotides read TGTGCCAGCAGCATTGTCGGCAGGCAGGGAAACGGGGAGCTGTTTTTT.

CDR3 sequence: CASSNDRSSYNEQFF. The CDR3 coding sequence is TGTGCCAGCAGCAACGACAGGAGCTCCTACAATGAGCAGTTCTTC. The rearrangement links TRBV6-2 or TRBV6-3 to TRBJ2-1; weak D call: TRBD1 (6 bases). Germline V gene data show CDR1 as MNHEY and CDR2 as SVGEGT. The CDR3 runs to 15 residues. Trimming pared 6 bases from V and 0 bases from J, leaving 12 bases between.

The CDR3 nucleotides are TGTGCCAGCCGGACTGGCGTCTCTGGGGCCAACGTCCTGACTTTC. Residues: CASRTGVSGANVLTF. The rearrangement joins TRBV7-2 to TRBJ2-6; a weak D match, TRBD2 (5 bases). The CDR3 is 15 residues long. V lost 8 bases to trimming and J lost 0 bases, with 11 bases between them. Germline lookup yields CDR1 SGHTA and CDR2 FQGNSA. Full variable domain (rest looked up from reference TRBV7-2 and TRBJ2-6): GAGVSQSPSNKVTEKGKDVELRCDPISGHTALYWYRQSLGQGLEFLIYFQGNSAPDKSGLPSDRFSAERTGGSVSTLTIQRTQQEDSAVYLCASRTGVSGANVLTFGAGSRLTVL.

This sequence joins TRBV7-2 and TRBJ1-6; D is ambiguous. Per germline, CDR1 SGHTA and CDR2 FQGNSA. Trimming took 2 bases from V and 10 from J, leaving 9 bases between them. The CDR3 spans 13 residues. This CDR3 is CASSLNSQSPLHF. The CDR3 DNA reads TGTGCCAGCAGCTTAAATTCCCAATCACCCCTCCACTTT.

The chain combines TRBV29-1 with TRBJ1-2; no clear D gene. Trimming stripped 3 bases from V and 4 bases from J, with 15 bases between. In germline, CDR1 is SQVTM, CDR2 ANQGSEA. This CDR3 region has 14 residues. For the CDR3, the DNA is TGCAGCGTTGAGCAGATAGGGCGGGTCTATGGCTACACCTTC. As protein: CSVEQIGRVYGYTF.

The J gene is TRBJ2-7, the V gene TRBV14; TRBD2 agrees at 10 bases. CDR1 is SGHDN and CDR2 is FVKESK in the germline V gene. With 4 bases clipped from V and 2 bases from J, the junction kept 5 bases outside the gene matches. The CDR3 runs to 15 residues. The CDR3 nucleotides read TGTGCCAGCAGCCTGTCACTAGCGGGAACCTACGAGCAGTACTTC. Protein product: CASSLSLAGTYEQYF.

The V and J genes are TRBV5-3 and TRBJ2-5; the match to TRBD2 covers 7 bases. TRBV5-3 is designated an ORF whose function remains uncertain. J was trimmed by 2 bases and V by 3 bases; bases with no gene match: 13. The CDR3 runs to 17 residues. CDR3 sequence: CARSWNLVSRGQETQYF. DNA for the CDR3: TGTGCCAGAAGCTGGAATTTAGTTTCGCGGGGGCAAGAGACCCAGTACTTC.